The 24 T cell receptor beta chains below all came from one sample that was sequenced in a study. Treg sorting used a CD4+CD25+CD127-/low gate. Using its own MiXCR run on the 5' RACE reads, TCRdb lists one record per CDR3 protein. The table includes 50,000 to 70,000 distinct CDR3 sequences, less than 25% detected once. Sample: tumor-infiltrating Tregs sorted from the breast tumor. These receptors were collected from a female donor with breast cancer.

The V gene is TRBV7-9, the J gene TRBJ1-1; 7 bases align to TRBD1. Losses at the gene ends were 6 bases for V and 4 bases for J; bases not matched to a gene: 8. This CDR3 comprises 14 residues. CDR1 is SEHNR and CDR2 is FQNEAQ in the germline V gene (reference sequence). For the CDR3, the DNA is TGTGCCAGCAGTCGGACAGGAGACATCACTGAAGCTTTCTTT. It encodes CASSRTGDITEAFF.

This clonotype was found a few times. This sequence joins TRBV6-1 and TRBJ1-2; 9 bases are shared with TRBD1. Germline-derived CDR1 and CDR2 are MNHNS and SASEGT. The CDR3 consists of 14 residues. With V trimmed by 0 bases and J by 4 bases, 0 bases remained unmatched. The CDR3 sequence: CASSEATGGYGYTF. CDR3 coding DNA: TGTGCCAGCAGTGAAGCGACAGGGGGCTATGGCTACACCTTC.

The V call is TRBV5-1, the J call TRBJ2-3, with D possibly matching TRBD2 (5 bases). Looked up from germline, CDR1 is SGHRS and CDR2 is YFSETQ. CDR3 length: 14 amino acids. The germline V and J ends were trimmed by 4 bases and 1 base, with 10 bases remaining between them. In nucleotides, the CDR3 is TGCGCCAGCAGCCCTGGGAGCGGCACAGATACGCAGTATTTT. Protein sequence: CASSPGSGTDTQYF. The complete variable domain, with remaining parts taken from reference TRBV5-1 and TRBJ2-3, reads KAGVTQTPRYLIKTRGQQVTLSCSPISGHRSVSWYQQTPGQGLQFLFEYFSETQRNKGNFPGRFSGRQFSNSRSEMNVSTLELGDSALYLCASSPGSGTDTQYFGPGTRLTVL.

Remarks on this clonotype: This may stem from a read error, because a much larger clone lies one nucleotide away. Here the CDR3 DNA reads TGTGCCACCAGTGATTTGGACGCGGGGGGATTCGGAGATACGCAGTATTTT. It translates to CATSDLDAGGFGDTQYF. This chain joins TRBV24-1 and TRBJ2-3; 8 nucleotides agree with TRBD2. CDR1 KGHDR and CDR2 SFDVKD come from the germline V gene. With V trimmed by 0 bases and J by 5 bases, 9 bases remained unmatched. This CDR3 contains 17 residues.

This clonotype was picked up a small number of times. The chain combines TRBV6-2 or TRBV6-3 with TRBJ2-6; D is undetermined. Trimming took 2 bases from V and 2 from J, leaving 7 bases between them. From germline, CDR1 is MNHEY and CDR2 SVGEGT. The CDR3 is 15 amino acids. CDR3 DNA: TGTGCCAGCAGTTACCTCGGCCCTGGGGCCAACGTCCTGACTTTC. Translating it yields CASSYLGPGANVLTF.

This clonotype has more than one count but fewer than ten. J is TRBJ2-1 and V is TRBV5-6; 7 bases fit TRBD1. V gave up 6 bases and J gave up 4 bases; unmatched junction bases: 7. CDR3 length: 14 residues. Per the germline V gene, CDR1 is SGHDT and CDR2 is YYEEEE. As DNA, the CDR3 is TGTGCCAGCATCCTGGGACAGCTTTACAATGAGCAGTTCTTC. Its translation: CASILGQLYNEQFF. The variable domain in full, completed from reference TRBV5-6 and TRBJ2-1, reads DAGVTQSPTHLIKTRGQQVTLRCSPKSGHDTVSWYQQALGQGPQFIFQYYEEEERQRGNFPDRFSGHQFPNYSSELNVNALLLGDSALYLCASILGQLYNEQFFGPGTRLTVL.

In its sample, this clonotype was seen many times. The chain carries TRBV20-1 and TRBJ2-1; possible D gene TRBD2, 6 bases. With 5 bases removed from V and 5 bases from J, the gap between germline ends came to 16 bases. The germline CDR1 and CDR2 sequences are DFQATT and SNEGSKA (reference sequence). The CDR3 totals 14 residues. CDR3 coding DNA: TGCAGTGCTTACAAGAGGGAGGCCAACAATGAGCAGTTCTTC. Its protein is CSAYKREANNEQFF.

This clonotype was seen a few times. This chain links TRBV21-1 with TRBJ1-2. TRBV21-1 is a pseudogene segment. This CDR3 has 12 amino acids. CDR3 region: CASSKALYGYTF. Written as DNA, the CDR3 is TGTGCCAGCAGCAAAGCGCTCTATGGCTACACCTTC.

With respect to this clonotype: It may be a read error: a sequence one base away is much more abundant. Written as DNA, the CDR3 is TGCGCCAGCAGCCAATTGGGACTAGCGGGAGACGAGCAGTACGTC. Translation: CASSQLGLAGDEQYV. V is TRBV4-1 and J is TRBJ2-7; 14 nucleotides align to TRBD2. Germline-derived CDR1 and CDR2 are MGHRA and YSYEKL. This CDR3 region has 15 residues. Trimming removed 2 bases from V and 5 bases from J; junction bases left unmatched: 2.

The J gene is TRBJ1-4, the V gene TRBV29-1; tentative D call: TRBD1 (6 bases). Germline V CDR1 and CDR2: SQVTM, ANQGSEA. CDR3 length: 14 amino acids. V lost 0 bases to trimming and J lost 8 bases, with 13 bases between them. The CDR3 protein is CSVEDQGIREKLFF. The CDR3 DNA reads TGCAGCGTTGAAGATCAGGGGATCCGGGAAAAACTGTTTTTT.

The chain links TRBV5-1 to TRBJ1-1; 10 nucleotides match TRBD1. Trimming cost V 7 bases and J 11 bases; bases outside gene matches: 11. This CDR3 region has 13 residues. Germline loops: CDR1 SGHRS, CDR2 YFSETQ. The CDR3 protein is CASDPGQGIGAFF. The CDR3 region has the DNA TGCGCCAGCGATCCGGGACAGGGGATAGGGGCTTTCTTT.

V usage is TRBV24-1 and J usage is TRBJ2-3; TRBD2 matches 12 bases. The CDR3 loop spans 17 amino acids. Germline V gene data show CDR1 as KGHDR and CDR2 as SFDVKD. J lost 3 bases, V lost 0 bases, and 3 bases had no gene match. CDR3 sequence: CATSDLLGTSGTDTQYF. The DNA of the CDR3 is TGTGCCACCAGTGATTTGCTGGGGACTAGCGGGACAGATACGCAGTATTTT.

In its sample, this clonotype was seen many times. V and J are TRBV20-1 and TRBJ2-7; D is tentatively TRBD1 or TRBD2 (6 bases each). This CDR3 spans 14 amino acids. V was shortened by 3 bases and J by 4 bases, with 16 bases between the two germline ends. Looked up from germline, CDR1 is DFQATT and CDR2 is SNEGSKA (reference sequence). The CDR3 DNA follows: TGCAGTGCTAGCCCCAGGGGCGGGATATACGAGCAGTACTTC. It codes for CSASPRGGIYEQYF.

In this sample, this clonotype turned up once. The chain has TRBV19 and TRBJ2-5; 12 bases map to TRBD2. Germline V gene data show CDR1 as LNHDA and CDR2 as SQIVND (reference sequence). The length of the CDR3 is 20 residues. The J segment lost 3 bases and the V segment lost 0 bases, leaving 14 bases of the junction unmatched. CDR3 DNA sequence: TGTGCCAGTAGTATAGATCGGCGGAGGCTAGCGGGAGGGAACGAAGAGACCCAGTACTTC. This codes for CASSIDRRRLAGGNEETQYF.

This clonotype was detected a few times. The chain combines TRBV24-1 with TRBJ1-3; TRBD1 might be the D (6 bases). The CDR3 runs 16 residues. The V end was cut by 3 bases, the J end by 4 bases, with 15 bases between. Germline loops: CDR1 KGHDR, CDR2 SFDVKD. The CDR3 DNA sequence: TGTGCCACCAGTGATGCCTCCGGGACAACGGGAAACACCATATATTTT. As protein: CATSDASGTTGNTIYF.

The chain links TRBV6-1 to TRBJ1-6; D is uncertain. CDR1 and CDR2 (germline): MNHNS, SASEGT. The CDR3 is 15 residues long. Trimming stripped 6 bases from V and 7 bases from J, with 16 bases between. CDR3 DNA: TGTGCCAGCAGAAAGAGACGGGAAGGGAATTCACCCCTCCACTTT. Protein: CASRKRREGNSPLHF.

The gene calls are TRBV6-1 and TRBJ1-1; D is unresolved. CDR1 is MNHNS and CDR2 is SASEGT in the germline V gene. Trimming shortened V by 2 bases and J by 0 bases, and 7 bases separated the two germline ends. There are 14 residues in the CDR3. In DNA form, the CDR3 reads TGTGCCAGCAGTGAAATGTGGATGAACACTGAAGCTTTCTTT. This translates into CASSEMWMNTEAFF.

This clonotype was picked up a small number of times. V gene TRBV29-1 combines with J gene TRBJ1-2; no reliable D call. V lost 0 bases, J lost 6 bases, and 14 bases lay in between. Germline CDR1 SQVTM, CDR2 ANQGSEA. The CDR3 contains 14 residues. The CDR3 nucleotides read TGCAGCGTTGAAGAGACCGGCAGTCCTCATGGCTACACCTTC. Its translation: CSVEETGSPHGYTF.

The rearrangement uses TRBV4-1 and TRBJ2-3; D might be TRBD2 (6 bases). Per germline, CDR1 MGHRA and CDR2 YSYEKL. The germline V and J ends were trimmed by 0 bases and 2 bases, with 9 bases remaining between them. This CDR3 has 15 amino acids. Written as DNA, the CDR3 is TGCGCCAGCAGCCAAGATGAGGACTACACAGATACGCAGTATTTT. Encoded protein: CASSQDEDYTDTQYF.

V and J are TRBV5-1 and TRBJ2-6, with 7 bases that match TRBD1. J lost 0 bases, V lost 1 base, and 10 bases had no gene match. Per germline, CDR1 SGHRS and CDR2 YFSETQ. The CDR3 contains 19 residues. CDR3 sequence (DNA): TGCGCCAGCAGCTTGTTATCGGGACAGTCTCCCTCTGGGGCCAACGTCCTGACTTTC. Residues: CASSLLSGQSPSGANVLTF.

A few counts support this clonotype. The junction does not match germline at one end; this may be a read error. V gene TRBV12-3 or TRBV12-4 combines with J gene TRBJ2-7; either TRBD1 or TRBD2 may fit D (5 bases each). CDR3 length: 12 residues. CDR3: CAGSLEGHEQYF. The CDR3 DNA reads as TGTGCCGGCAGTTTAGAGGGGCACGAGCAGTACTTC.

This clonotype was seen a few times. This chain joins TRBV12-3 or TRBV12-4 and TRBJ1-2, with D uncertain. Trimming shortened V by 6 bases and J by 0 bases, and 20 bases separated the two germline ends. This CDR3 is 17 amino acids long. CDR3 nucleotide sequence: TGTGCCAGCAGCCCTTCCCGGTGGGTCGTGGCTAACTATGGCTACACCTTC. Protein sequence: CASSPSRWVVANYGYTF.

CDR3 sequence: CASSFRGNYGYTF. The CDR3 DNA sequence: TGTGCCAGCAGTTTTCGGGGAAACTATGGCTACACCTTC. The chain combines TRBV27 with TRBJ1-2; D is undetermined. Germline V gene sequence: CDR1 MNHEY, CDR2 SMNVEV (reference sequence). Deletions cut 3 bases from V and 2 bases from J, with 7 bases between. CDR3 size: 13 residues.

For the CDR3, the DNA is TGCAGTGCTAGAAGGGTCATGAACACTGAAGCTTTCTTT. Protein: CSARRVMNTEAFF. This chain connects TRBV20-1 to TRBJ1-1, with D hard to call. CDR3 length: 13 residues. V was trimmed by 2 bases and J by 0 bases, leaving 7 bases between them. Germline values: CDR1 DFQATT, CDR2 SNEGSKA (reference sequence).